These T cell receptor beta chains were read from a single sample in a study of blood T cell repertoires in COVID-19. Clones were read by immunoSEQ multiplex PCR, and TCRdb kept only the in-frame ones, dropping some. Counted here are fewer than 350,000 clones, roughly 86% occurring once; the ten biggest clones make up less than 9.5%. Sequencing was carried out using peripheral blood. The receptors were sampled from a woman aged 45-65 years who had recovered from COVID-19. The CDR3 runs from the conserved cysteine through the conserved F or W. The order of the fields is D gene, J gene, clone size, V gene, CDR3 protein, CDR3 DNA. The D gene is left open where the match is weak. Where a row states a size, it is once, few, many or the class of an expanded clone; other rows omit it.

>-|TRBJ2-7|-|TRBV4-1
CASSQESLYEQYF
TGCGCCAGCAGCCAAGAGTCCCTGTACGAGCAGTACTTC
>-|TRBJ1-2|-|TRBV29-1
CSATTNYGYTF
TGCAGCGCTACAACGAACTATGGCTACACCTTC
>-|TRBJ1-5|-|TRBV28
CASSFGQSNQPQHF
TGTGCCAGCAGTTTCGGACAGAGCAATCAGCCCCAGCATTTT
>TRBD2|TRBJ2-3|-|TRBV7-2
CASTGGVYTDTQYF
TGTGCCAGCACCGGGGGGGTTTACACAGATACGCAGTATTTT
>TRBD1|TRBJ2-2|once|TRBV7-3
CASSYQGADTGELFF
TGTGCCAGCAGCTACCAGGGGGCGGACACCGGGGAGCTGTTTTTT
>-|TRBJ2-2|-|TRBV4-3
CASSQDASTNTGELFF
TGCGCCAGCAGCCAAGATGCATCTACGAACACCGGGGAGCTGTTTTTT
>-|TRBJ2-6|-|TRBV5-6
CASSFTGLGANVLTF
TGTGCCAGCAGCTTCACAGGGCTCGGGGCCAACGTCCTGACTTTC
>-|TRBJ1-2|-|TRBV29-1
CSVEDRSATGYGYTF
TGCAGCGTTGAAGATCGGTCGGCGACGGGATATGGCTACACCTTC
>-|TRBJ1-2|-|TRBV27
CASSPQGGSGYTF
TGTGCCAGCAGTCCGCAAGGAGGGTCTGGCTACACCTTC
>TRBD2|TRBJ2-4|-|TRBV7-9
CASNPSGGIAKNIQYF
TGTGCCAGCAACCCTTCGGGGGGGATAGCCAAAAACATTCAGTACTTC
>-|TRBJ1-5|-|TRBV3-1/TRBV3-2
CASSQGGRQPQHF
TGTGCCAGCAGCCAGGGGGGGCGTCAGCCCCAGCATTTT
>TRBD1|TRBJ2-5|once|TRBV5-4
CASSLGQGWFETQYF
TGTGCCAGCAGCTTAGGACAGGGTTGGTTTGAGACCCAGTACTTC
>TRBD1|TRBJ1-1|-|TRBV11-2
CASSSVTGGLAEAFF
TGTGCCAGCAGCTCCGTGACAGGGGGCTTGGCTGAAGCTTTCTTT
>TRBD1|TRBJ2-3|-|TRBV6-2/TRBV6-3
CASSRGQGNTDTQYF
TGTGCCAGCAGCCGTGGACAGGGGAACACAGATACGCAGTATTTT
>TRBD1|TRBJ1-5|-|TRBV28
CASSPRGPSDRVVGQPQHF
TGTGCCAGCAGTCCGCGTGGGCCTTCGGACAGGGTAGTAGGCCAGCCCCAGCATTTT
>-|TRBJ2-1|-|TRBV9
CASSVSGPYNEQFF
TGTGCCAGCAGCGTTTCGGGTCCCTACAATGAGCAGTTCTTC
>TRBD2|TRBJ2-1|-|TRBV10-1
CASILAGTPSEQFF
TGCGCCAGCATACTAGCGGGAACACCCAGTGAGCAGTTCTTC
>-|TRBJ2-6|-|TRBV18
CASSPLRTGGSGANVLTF
TGTGCCAGCTCACCCCTGAGGACCGGGGGCTCTGGGGCCAACGTCCTGACTTTC
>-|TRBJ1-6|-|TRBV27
CASSLRPISPLHF
TGTGCCAGCAGTTTGAGGCCGATTTCACCCCTCCACTTT
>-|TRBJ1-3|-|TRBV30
CAWSVLGGLSGNTIYF
TGTGCCTGGAGTGTACTTGGCGGCCTCTCTGGAAACACCATATATTTT
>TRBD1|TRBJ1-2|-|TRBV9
CASSVGQGARGDYGYTF
TGTGCCAGCAGCGTAGGTCAGGGGGCCAGGGGGGACTATGGCTACACCTTC
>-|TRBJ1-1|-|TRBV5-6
CASSSRLGGTEAFF
TGTGCCAGCAGCTCGCGACTCGGGGGCACTGAAGCTTTCTTT
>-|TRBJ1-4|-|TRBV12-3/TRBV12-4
CASSSAGEKLFF
TGTGCCAGCAGTTCGGCCGGGGAAAAACTGTTTTTT
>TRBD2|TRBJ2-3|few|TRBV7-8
CASSPGLAGVSAQYF
TGTGCCAGCAGCCCGGGACTAGCGGGAGTGTCGGCGCAGTATTTT
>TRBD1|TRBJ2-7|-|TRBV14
CASSRNRDRTYEQYF
TGTGCCAGCAGCCGAAACCGGGACAGAACCTACGAGCAGTACTTC
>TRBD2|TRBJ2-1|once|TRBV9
CASSLAVSSYNEQFF
TGTGCCAGCAGCCTAGCGGTAAGCTCCTACAATGAGCAGTTCTTC
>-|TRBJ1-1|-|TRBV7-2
CASSSTPYTEAFF
TGTGCCAGCAGCTCGACACCTTACACTGAAGCTTTCTTT
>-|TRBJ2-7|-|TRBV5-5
CASSFRDTYHEQYF
TGTGCCAGCAGCTTCCGGGACACCTATCACGAGCAGTACTTC
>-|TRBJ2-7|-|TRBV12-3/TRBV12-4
CASSYAVPEQYF
TGTGCCAGCAGTTACGCAGTTCCCGAGCAGTACTTC
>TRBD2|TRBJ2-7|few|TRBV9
CASSVDAGGAGEQYF
TGTGCCAGCAGCGTAGACGCGGGGGGCGCGGGCGAGCAGTACTTC
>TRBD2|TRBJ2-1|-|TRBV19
CASSMSYGGAYNEQFF
TGTGCCAGTAGTATGTCATACGGGGGGGCCTACAATGAGCAGTTCTTC
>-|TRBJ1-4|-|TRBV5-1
CASSQRGAGRATNEKLFF
TGCGCCAGCAGCCAAAGGGGCGCGGGAAGAGCAACTAATGAAAAACTGTTTTTT
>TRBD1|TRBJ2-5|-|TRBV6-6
CASSVGGTGSGETQYF
TGTGCCAGCTCGGTAGGCGGGACAGGGTCGGGGGAGACCCAGTACTTC
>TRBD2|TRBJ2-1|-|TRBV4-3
CASSPGTSYNEQFF
TGCGCCAGCAGCCCCGGGACTAGTTACAATGAGCAGTTCTTC
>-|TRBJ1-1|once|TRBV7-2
CASSLGMIGTGNTEAFF
TGTGCCAGCAGCTTAGGGATGATTGGGACTGGGAACACTGAAGCTTTCTTT
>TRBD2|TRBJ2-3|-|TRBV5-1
CASSLDPAGGPDTDTQYF
TGCGCCAGCAGCTTGGATCCTGCGGGGGGTCCGGACACAGATACGCAGTATTTT
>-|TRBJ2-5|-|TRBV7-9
CASSPPQSGLAQYF
TGTGCCAGCAGCCCCCCCCAATCAGGGTTGGCCCAGTACTTC
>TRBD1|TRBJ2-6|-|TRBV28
CASRDATGASGANVLTF
TGTGCCAGCAGGGATGCTACAGGGGCCTCTGGGGCCAACGTCCTGACTTTC
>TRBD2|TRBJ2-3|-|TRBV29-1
CSVSAGASTDTQYF
TGCAGCGTCTCAGCGGGAGCTAGCACAGATACGCAGTATTTT
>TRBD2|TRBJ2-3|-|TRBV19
CASSIREAGTQYF
TGTGCCAGTAGTATACGGGAAGCGGGAACGCAGTATTTT
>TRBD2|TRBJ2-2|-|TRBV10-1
CASTPGGDTGELFF
TGCGCCAGCACCCCGGGAGGGGACACCGGGGAGCTGTTTTTT
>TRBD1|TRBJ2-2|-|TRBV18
CASSPLRQGASTGELFF
TGTGCCAGCTCACCCCTCAGACAGGGGGCCTCTACCGGGGAGCTGTTTTTT
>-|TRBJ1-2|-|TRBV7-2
CASSLAVGVGNYGYTF
TGTGCCAGCAGCTTGGCCGTCGGGGTCGGAAACTATGGCTACACCTTC
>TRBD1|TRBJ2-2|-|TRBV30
CAWARGITGELFF
TGTGCCTGGGCCAGGGGGATTACCGGGGAGCTGTTTTTT
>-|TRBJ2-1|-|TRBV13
CASSLRQGAYNEQFF
TGTGCCAGCAGCCTCCGGCAGGGCGCCTACAATGAGCAGTTCTTC
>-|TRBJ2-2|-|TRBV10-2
CASSARAPDTGELFF
TGCGCCAGCAGTGCTCGCGCCCCGGACACCGGGGAGCTGTTTTTT
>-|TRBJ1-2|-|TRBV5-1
CASSLSRAAGYTF
TGCGCCAGCAGCTTGTCCAGGGCAGCTGGCTACACCTTC
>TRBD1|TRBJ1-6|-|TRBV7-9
CASSLGQGFSPLHF
TGTGCCAGCAGCCTGGGACAGGGGTTTTCACCCCTCCACTTT
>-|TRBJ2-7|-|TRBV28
CASSFGGTYEQYF
TGTGCCAGCAGTTTCGGAGGGACCTACGAGCAGTACTTC
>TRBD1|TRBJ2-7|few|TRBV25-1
CASSHSGQAREQYF
TGTGCCAGCAGTCACTCGGGACAGGCGAGGGAGCAGTACTTC
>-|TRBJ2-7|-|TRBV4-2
CASRQFRGPGASSYEQYF
TGTGCCAGCAGACAGTTCAGGGGTCCAGGCGCGAGTTCCTACGAGCAGTACTTC
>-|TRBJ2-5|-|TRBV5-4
CVWSAQETQYF
TGTGTGTGGAGCGCGCAAGAGACCCAGTACTTC
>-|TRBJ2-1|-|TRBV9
CASSPNSAEDNEQFF
TGTGCCAGCAGCCCCAACTCGGCGGAGGACAATGAGCAGTTCTTC
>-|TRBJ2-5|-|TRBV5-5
CASSLAAGEETQYF
TGTGCCAGCAGCTTGGCGGCAGGGGAAGAGACCCAGTACTTC